Given below is one T cell receptor beta chain in context. Its antigen has not been determined. Base quality data are lacking; no much larger clone is found one base away. Looking up the germline V gene yields CDR1 MDHEN and CDR2 SYDVKM. Inclusive of the bounding cysteine and phenylalanine, the CDR3 is 16 residues long. Only CDR3 DNA remains: 48 bases, in frame from the first base. Trimming at the junction amounts to 11 bases on V and 1 base on J, and the germline ends lie 21 bases apart. This sample stems from a study of blood T cell repertoires in COVID-19 (TCRdb year 2020). Describing the broader study: Samples from collaborators originated in the United States, Italy and Spain and spanned both the acute and convalescent phases of COVID-19. The prospective study material was composed of cDNA or gDNA derived from T cells, B-cell-depleted T cells, or PBMCs. Subjects who had been exposed to COVID-19, were actively infected with it, or had recovered from it provided the deeply sampled blood TCRbeta repertoires that made up the dataset. The repertoires were made available in a free public database intended to serve as a resource for research on the immune response to SARS-CoV-2. Samples came from the ongoing ImmuneRACE study (first 160 participants) plus 1,254 subjects from 6 global collaborators. Sample metadata almost always included a de-identified subject ID, COVID-19 status, age in years and sex. Where available, HLA class I and class II types were obtained from metadata supplied by the sample provider rather than from assay-based typing.

Results the study describes overall, beyond this receptor: How much clinical and demographic metadata was included differed by source and by participant, and the metadata was provided uncurated.

Enrolling through a virtual design, the prospective study's participants ranged in age from roughly 18 to 89 years and lived across around 25 United States geographic areas. In the prospective study, participants were assigned to cohorts based on the clinical history participants reported in a screening survey and a study questionnaire. For ImmuneRACE Cohort 3, a participant was defined as recovered based on two consecutive negative NP/OP PCR tests, clearance by a healthcare professional, or resolution of symptoms. In the prospective study, mobile phlebotomists collected whole blood, serum and a nasopharyngeal or oropharyngeal swab from each participant. Prospective study participants could optionally give additional blood draws and questionnaires over a 2-month period. Blood samples from the prospective study were shipped frozen or at room temperature prior to DNA extraction. TCRbeta CDR3 regions were amplified from genomic DNA by means of the immunoSEQ Assay, a bias-controlled multiplex PCR. Per the original workflow: The number of nucleated cells in each sample was estimated from the amplification of reference gene primers within the assay. To quantify the absolute abundance of each unique TCRbeta CDR3 rearrangement, sequence reads were collapsed and filtered. For each sample, productive Simpson clonality was calculated by taking the square root of Simpson's diversity index across productive rearrangements. In its TCRdb copy, this immuneACCESS table keeps in-frame sequences only and misses some clones. Where compared with another copy, unresolved V genes explain less than half of these, and the others have no known cause. V, J and clone size reflect that table, while D and trimming were determined from the DNA. The sample yields about 180,000 clones; 70% to 80% were counted once. The top ten hold roughly 17% of the sample.

The TCR was taken from a woman in her forties or fifties who had recovered from COVID-19. This chain joins TRBV28 to TRBJ1-3, with the D gene too uncertain to name. The sequenced material came from PBMCs or T cells enriched from blood (not recorded which). The CDR3 region reads CALSRGLVGSGNTIYF. The nucleotides read TGTGCCCTTAGCCGAGGTTTGGTTGGTTCTGGAAACACCATATATTTT. The reference TRBV28 and TRBJ1-3 proteins fill in what lies around the CDR3, so the full variable domain reads DVKVTQSSRYLVKRTGEKVFLECVQDMDHENMFWYRQDPGLGLRLIYFSYDVKMKEKGDIPEGYSVSREKKERFSLILESASTNQTSMYLCALSRGLVGSGNTIYFGEGSWLTVV.